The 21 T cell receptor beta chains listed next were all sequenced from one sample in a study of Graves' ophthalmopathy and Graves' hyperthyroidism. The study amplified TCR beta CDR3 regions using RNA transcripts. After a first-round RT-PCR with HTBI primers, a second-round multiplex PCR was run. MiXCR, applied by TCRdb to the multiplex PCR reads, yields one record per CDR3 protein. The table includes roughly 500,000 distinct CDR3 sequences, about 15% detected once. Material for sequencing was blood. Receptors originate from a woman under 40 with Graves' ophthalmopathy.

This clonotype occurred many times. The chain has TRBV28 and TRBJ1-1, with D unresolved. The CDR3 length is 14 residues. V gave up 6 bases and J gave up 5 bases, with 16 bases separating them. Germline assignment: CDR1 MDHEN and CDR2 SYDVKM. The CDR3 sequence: CASSPSSDYTEAFF. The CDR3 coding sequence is TGTGCCAGCAGCCCCAGTTCCGATTATACTGAAGCTTTCTTT.

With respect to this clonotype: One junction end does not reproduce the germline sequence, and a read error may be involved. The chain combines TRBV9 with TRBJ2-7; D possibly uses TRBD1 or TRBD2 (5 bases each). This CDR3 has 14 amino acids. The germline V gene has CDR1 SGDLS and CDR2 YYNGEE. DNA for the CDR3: TGTGCCAGCAGCGTAGCGGGGACCTCCCACGAGCAGTACTTC. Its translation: CASSVAGTSHEQYF.

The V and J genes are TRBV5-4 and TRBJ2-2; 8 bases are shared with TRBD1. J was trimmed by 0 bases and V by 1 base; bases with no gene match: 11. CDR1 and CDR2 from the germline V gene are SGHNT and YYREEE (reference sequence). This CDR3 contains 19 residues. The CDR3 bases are TGTGCCAGCAGCTTGAAGCCAGGGGGCCTCCCTACGAACACCGGGGAGCTGTTTTTT. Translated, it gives CASSLKPGGLPTNTGELFF.

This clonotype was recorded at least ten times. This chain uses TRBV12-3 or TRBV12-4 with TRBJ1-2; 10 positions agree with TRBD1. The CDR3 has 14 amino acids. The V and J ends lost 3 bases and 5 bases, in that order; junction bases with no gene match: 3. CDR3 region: CASSFSDRGYGYTF. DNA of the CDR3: TGTGCCAGCAGTTTTTCGGACAGGGGGTATGGCTACACCTTC.

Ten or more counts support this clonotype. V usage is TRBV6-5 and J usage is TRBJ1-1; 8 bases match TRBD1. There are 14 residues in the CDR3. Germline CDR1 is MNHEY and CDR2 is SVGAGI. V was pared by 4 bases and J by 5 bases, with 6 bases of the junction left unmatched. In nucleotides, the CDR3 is TGTGCCAGCAGTTTGGACAGGGTTCTGACTGAAGCTTTCTTT. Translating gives CASSLDRVLTEAFF.

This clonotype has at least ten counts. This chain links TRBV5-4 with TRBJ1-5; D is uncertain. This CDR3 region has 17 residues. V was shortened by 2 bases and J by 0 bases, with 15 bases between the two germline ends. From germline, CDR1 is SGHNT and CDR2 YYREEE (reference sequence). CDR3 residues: CASSFRRASGSNQPQHF. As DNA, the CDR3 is TGTGCCAGCAGCTTTCGGCGGGCATCGGGTAGCAATCAGCCCCAGCATTTT.

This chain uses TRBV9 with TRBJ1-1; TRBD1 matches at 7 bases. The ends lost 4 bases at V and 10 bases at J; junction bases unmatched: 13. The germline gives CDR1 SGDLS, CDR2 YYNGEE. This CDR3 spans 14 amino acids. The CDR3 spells CASSSGTAIKGAFF. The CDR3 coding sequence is TGTGCCAGCAGCTCCGGGACAGCAATAAAGGGAGCTTTCTTT. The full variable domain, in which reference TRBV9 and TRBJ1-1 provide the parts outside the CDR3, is DSGVTQTPKHLITATGQRVTLRCSPRSGDLSVYWYQQSLDQGLQFLIQYYNGEERAKGNILERFSAQQFPDLHSELNLSSLELGDSALYFCASSSGTAIKGAFFGQGTRLTVV.

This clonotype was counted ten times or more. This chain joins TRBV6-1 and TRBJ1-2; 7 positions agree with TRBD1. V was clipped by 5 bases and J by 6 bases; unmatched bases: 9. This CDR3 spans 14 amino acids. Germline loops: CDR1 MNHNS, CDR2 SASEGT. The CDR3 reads CASSPTGELHGYTF. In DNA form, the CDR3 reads TGTGCCAGCAGTCCAACAGGGGAGTTGCATGGCTACACCTTC.

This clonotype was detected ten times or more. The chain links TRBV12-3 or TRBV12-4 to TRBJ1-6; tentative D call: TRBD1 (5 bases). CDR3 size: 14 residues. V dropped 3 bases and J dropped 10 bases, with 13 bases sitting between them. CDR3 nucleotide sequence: TGTGCCAGCAGTTTTTTGGGGGGAGACTCACCCCTCCACTTT. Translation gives CASSFLGGDSPLHF.

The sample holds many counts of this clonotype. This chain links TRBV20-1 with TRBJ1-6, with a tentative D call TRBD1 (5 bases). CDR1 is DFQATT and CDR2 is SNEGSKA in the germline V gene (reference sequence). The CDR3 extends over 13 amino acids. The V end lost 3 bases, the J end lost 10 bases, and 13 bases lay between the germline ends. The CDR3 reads CSASAREGSPLHF. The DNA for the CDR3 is TGCAGTGCTAGTGCCAGGGAAGGATCACCCCTCCACTTT.

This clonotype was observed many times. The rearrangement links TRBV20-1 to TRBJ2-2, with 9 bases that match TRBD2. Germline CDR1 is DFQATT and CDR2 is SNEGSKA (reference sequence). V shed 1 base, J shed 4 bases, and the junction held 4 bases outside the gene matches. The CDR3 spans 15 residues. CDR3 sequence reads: CSARGLAGTTGELFF. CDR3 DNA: TGCAGTGCTAGAGGGCTAGCGGGAACCACCGGGGAGCTGTTTTTT.

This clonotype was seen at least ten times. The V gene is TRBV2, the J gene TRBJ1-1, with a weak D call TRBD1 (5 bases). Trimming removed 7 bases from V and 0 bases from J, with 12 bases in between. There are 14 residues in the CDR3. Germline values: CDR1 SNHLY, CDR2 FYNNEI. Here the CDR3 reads CASTEGPLNTEAFF. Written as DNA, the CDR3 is TGTGCCAGCACTGAGGGGCCGCTGAACACTGAAGCTTTCTTT. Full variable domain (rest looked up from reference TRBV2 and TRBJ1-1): EPEVTQTPSHQVTQMGQEVILRCVPISNHLYFYWYRQILGQKVEFLVSFYNNEISEKSEIFDDQFSVERPDGSNFTLKIRSTKLEDSAMYFCASTEGPLNTEAFFGQGTRLTVV.

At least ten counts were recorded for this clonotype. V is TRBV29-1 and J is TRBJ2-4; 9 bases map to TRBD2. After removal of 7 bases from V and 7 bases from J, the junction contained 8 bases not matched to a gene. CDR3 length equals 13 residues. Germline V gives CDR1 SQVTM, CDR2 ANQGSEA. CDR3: CSANSGSLNIQYF. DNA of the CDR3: TGCAGCGCTAATAGCGGGAGCTTGAACATTCAGTACTTC.

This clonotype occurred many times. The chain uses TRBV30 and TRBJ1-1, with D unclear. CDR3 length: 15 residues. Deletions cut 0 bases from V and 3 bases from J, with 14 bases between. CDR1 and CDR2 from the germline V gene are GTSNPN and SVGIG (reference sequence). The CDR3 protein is CAWSVGSRWDTEAFF. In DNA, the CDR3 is TGTGCCTGGAGTGTGGGGAGCAGGTGGGACACTGAAGCTTTCTTT.

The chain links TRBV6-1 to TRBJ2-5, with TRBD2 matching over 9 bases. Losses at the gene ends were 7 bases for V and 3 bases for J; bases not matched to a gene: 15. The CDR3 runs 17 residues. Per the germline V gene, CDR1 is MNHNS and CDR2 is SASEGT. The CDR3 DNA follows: TGTGCCAGCACCCGAAGTGTAGCGGGGGACGTCGAAGAGACCCAGTACTTC. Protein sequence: CASTRSVAGDVEETQYF.

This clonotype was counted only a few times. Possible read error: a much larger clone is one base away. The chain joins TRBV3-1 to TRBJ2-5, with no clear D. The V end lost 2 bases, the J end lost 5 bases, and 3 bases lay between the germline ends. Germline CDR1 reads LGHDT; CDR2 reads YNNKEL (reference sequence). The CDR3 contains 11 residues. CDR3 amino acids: CASSQWETQYF. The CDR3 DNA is TGTGCCAGCAGCCAATGGGAGACCCAGTACTTC.

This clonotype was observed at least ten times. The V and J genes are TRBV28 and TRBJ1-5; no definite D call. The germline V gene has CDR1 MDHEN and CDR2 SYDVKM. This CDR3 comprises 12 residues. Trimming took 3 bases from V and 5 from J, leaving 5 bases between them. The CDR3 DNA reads TGTGCCAGCAGTTTCGAGGATCAGCCCCAGCATTTT. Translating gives CASSFEDQPQHF.

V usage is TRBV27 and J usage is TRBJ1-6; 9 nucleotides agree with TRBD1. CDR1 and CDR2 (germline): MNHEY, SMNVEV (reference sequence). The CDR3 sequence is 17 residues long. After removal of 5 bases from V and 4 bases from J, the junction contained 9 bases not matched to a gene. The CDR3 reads CASSPSRTGEYNSPLHF. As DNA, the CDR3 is TGTGCCAGCAGTCCATCCCGGACAGGGGAATATAATTCACCCCTCCACTTT.

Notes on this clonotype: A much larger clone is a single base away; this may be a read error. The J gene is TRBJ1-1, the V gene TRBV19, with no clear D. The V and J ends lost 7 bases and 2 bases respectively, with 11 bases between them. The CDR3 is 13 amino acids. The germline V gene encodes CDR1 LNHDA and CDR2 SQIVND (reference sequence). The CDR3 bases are TGTGCCAGTATGGGGTCCATTAACACTGAAGCTTTCTTT. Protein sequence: CASMGSINTEAFF. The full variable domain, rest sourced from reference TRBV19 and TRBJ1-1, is DGGITQSPKYLFRKEGQNVTLSCEQNLNHDAMYWYRQDPGQGLRLIYYSQIVNDFQKGDIAEGYSVSREKKESFPLTVTSAQKNPTAFYLCASMGSINTEAFFGQGTRLTVV.

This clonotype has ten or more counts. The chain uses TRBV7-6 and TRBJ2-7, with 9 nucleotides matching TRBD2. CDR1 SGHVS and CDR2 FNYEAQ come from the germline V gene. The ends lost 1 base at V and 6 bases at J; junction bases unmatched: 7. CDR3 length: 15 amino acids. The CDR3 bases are TGTGCCAGCAGCTTAGACCTAGCGGGACTGGGCGAGCAGTACTTC. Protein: CASSLDLAGLGEQYF.

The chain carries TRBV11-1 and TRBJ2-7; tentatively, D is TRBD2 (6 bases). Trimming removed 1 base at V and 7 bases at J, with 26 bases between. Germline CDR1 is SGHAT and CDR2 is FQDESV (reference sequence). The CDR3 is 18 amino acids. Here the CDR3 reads CASSLGDTGSPSIWEQYF. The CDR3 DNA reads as TGTGCCAGCAGCTTAGGCGACACCGGGAGCCCCAGTATTTGGGAGCAGTACTTC. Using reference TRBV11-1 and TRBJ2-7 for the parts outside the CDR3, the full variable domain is EAEVAQSPRYKITEKSQAVAFWCDPISGHATLYWYRQILGQGPELLVQFQDESVVDDSQLPKDRFSAERLKGVDSTLKIQPAELGDSAMYLCASSLGDTGSPSIWEQYFGPGTRLTVT.